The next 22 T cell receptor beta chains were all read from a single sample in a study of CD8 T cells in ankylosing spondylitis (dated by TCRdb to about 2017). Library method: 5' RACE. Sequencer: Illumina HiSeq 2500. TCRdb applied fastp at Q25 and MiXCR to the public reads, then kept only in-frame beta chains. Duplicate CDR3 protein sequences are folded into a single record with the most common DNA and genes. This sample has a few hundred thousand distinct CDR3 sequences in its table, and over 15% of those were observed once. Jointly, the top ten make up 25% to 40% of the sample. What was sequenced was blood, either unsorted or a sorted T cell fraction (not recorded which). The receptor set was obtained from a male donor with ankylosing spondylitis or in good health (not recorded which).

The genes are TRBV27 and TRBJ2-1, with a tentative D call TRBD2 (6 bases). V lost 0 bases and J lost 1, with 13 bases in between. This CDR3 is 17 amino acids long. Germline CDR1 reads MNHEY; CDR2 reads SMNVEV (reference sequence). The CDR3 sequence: CASSLSSGRESYNEQFF. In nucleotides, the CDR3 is TGTGCCAGCAGTTTATCCAGTGGGCGGGAATCCTACAATGAGCAGTTCTTC.

CDR3 loop: CASSSTTDTQYF. The DNA for the CDR3 is TGTGCCAGCAGCTCGACGACAGATACGCAGTATTTT. V and J are TRBV28 and TRBJ2-3; no firm D call. The ends were cut back, 6 bases at V and 3 bases at J, with 7 bases in the middle. From germline, CDR1 is MDHEN and CDR2 SYDVKM. This CDR3 contains 12 residues. The full variable domain, completed using reference TRBV28 and TRBJ2-3, is DVKVTQSSRYLVKRTGEKVFLECVQDMDHENMFWYRQDPGLGLRLIYFSYDVKMKEKGDIPEGYSVSREKKERFSLILESASTNQTSMYLCASSSTTDTQYFGPGTRLTVL.

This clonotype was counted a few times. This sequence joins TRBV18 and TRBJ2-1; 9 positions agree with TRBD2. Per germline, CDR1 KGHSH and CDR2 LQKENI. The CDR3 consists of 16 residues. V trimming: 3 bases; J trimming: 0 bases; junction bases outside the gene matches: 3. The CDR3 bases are TGTGCCAGCTCACCCCTTAGCGGGAGCTCCTACAATGAGCAGTTCTTC. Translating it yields CASSPLSGSSYNEQFF. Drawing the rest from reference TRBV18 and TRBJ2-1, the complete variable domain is NAGVMQNPRHLVRRRGQEARLRCSPMKGHSHVYWYRQLPEEGLKFMVYLQKENIIDESGMPKERFSAEFPKEGPSILRIQQVVRGDSAAYFCASSPLSGSSYNEQFFGPGTRLTVL.

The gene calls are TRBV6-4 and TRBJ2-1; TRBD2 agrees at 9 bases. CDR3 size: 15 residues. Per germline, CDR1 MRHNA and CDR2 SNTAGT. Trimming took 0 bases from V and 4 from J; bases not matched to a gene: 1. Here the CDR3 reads CASSDSSGSYNEQFF. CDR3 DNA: TGTGCCAGCAGTGACTCTAGCGGGAGTTACAATGAGCAGTTCTTC.

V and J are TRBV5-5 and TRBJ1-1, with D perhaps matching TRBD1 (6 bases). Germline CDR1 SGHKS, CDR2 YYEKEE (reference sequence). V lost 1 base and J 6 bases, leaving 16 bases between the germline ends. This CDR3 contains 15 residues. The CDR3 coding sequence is TGTGCCAGCAGCTTGTCAGGCCAGGGGAGCCCTGAAGCTTTCTTT. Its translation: CASSLSGQGSPEAFF.

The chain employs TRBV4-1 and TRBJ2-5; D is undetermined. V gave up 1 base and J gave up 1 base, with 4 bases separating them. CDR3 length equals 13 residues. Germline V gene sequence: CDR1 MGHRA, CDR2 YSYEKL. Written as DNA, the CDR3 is TGCGCCAGCAGCCAAGCCGCCCAAGAGACCCAGTACTTC. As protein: CASSQAAQETQYF.

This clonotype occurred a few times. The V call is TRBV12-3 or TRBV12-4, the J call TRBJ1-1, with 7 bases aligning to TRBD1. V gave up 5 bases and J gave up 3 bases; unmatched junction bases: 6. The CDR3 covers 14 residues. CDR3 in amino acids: CASSPQGVDTEAFF. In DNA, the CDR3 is TGTGCCAGCAGTCCCCAGGGGGTGGACACTGAAGCTTTCTTT.

DNA of the CDR3: TGTGCCAGCAGTTACTGGGCGATAACACCGGTGGATCAAGAGACCCAGTACTTC. This codes for CASSYWAITPVDQETQYF. This chain links TRBV6-2 or TRBV6-3 with TRBJ2-5; D not resolved. V was cut by 1 base and J by 2 bases, with 20 bases left in between. This CDR3 contains 18 residues. In germline, CDR1 is MNHEY, CDR2 SVGEGT.

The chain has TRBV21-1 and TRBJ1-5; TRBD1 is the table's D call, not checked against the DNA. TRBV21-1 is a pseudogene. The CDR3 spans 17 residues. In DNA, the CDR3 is TGTGCCAGCAGCAAAGAACTTAAACAGGGGAGCAATCAGCCCCAGCATTTT. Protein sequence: CASSKELKQGSNQPQHF.

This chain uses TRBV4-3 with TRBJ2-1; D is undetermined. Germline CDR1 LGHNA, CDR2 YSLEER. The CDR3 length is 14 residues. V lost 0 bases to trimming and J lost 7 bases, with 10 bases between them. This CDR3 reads CASSQDPGGNEQFF. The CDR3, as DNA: TGCGCCAGCAGCCAAGATCCCGGTGGGAATGAGCAGTTCTTC.

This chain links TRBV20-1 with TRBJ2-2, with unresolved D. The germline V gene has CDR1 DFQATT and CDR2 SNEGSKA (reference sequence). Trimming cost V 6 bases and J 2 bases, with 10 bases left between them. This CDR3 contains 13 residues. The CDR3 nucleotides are TGCAGTGCCCCCGGGCCCAACACCGGGGAGCTGTTTTTT. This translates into CSAPGPNTGELFF.

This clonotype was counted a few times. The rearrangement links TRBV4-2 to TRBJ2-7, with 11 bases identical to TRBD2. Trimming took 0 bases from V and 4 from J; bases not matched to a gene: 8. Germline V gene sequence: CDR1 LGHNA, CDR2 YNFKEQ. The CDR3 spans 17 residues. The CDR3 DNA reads TGTGCCAGCAGCCAAGATCGACTAGCGGGAATCGGGTACGAGCAGTACTTC. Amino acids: CASSQDRLAGIGYEQYF.

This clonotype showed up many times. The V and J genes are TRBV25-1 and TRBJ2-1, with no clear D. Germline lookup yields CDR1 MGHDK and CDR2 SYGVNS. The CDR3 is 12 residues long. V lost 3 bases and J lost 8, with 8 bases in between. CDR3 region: CASSDVVDEQFF. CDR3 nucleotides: TGTGCCAGCAGTGACGTAGTAGATGAGCAGTTCTTC.

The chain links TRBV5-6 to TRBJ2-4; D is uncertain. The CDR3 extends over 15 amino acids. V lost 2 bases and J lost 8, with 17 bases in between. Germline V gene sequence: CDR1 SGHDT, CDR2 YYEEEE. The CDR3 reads CASSLKTSPKDIQYF. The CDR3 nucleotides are TGTGCCAGCAGCTTAAAAACATCCCCAAAGGACATTCAGTACTTC.

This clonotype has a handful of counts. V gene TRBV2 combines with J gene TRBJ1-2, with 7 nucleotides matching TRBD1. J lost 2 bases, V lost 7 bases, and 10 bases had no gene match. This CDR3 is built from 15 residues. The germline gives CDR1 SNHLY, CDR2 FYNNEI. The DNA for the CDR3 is TGTGCCAGCAAGAGGGACAGCTCAAAAAACTATGGCTACACCTTC. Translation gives CASKRDSSKNYGYTF. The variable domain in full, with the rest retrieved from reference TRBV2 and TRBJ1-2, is EPEVTQTPSHQVTQMGQEVILRCVPISNHLYFYWYRQILGQKVEFLVSFYNNEISEKSEIFDDQFSVERPDGSNFTLKIRSTKLEDSAMYFCASKRDSSKNYGYTFGSGTRLTVV.

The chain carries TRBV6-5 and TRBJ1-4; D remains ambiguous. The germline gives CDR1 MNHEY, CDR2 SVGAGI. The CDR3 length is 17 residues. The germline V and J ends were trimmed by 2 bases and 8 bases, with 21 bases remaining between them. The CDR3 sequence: CASSYNVPVKAQEKLFF. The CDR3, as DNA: TGTGCCAGCAGTTACAACGTTCCCGTCAAGGCACAAGAAAAACTGTTTTTT.

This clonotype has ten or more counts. As DNA, the CDR3 is TGTGCCAGCAGCCCGTCTGCGGCCTACGAGCAGTACTTC. Amino acids: CASSPSAAYEQYF. The chain links TRBV5-6 to TRBJ2-7; no clear D. Germline CDR1 reads SGHDT; CDR2 reads YYEEEE. The CDR3 is 13 amino acids. Trimming pared 4 bases from V and 2 bases from J, leaving 10 bases between.

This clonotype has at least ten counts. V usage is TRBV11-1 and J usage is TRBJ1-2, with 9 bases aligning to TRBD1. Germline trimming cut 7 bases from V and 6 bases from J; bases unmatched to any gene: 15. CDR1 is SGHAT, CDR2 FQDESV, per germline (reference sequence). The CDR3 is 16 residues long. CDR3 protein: CASTPFPDRGSDGYTF. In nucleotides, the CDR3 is TGTGCCAGCACCCCTTTTCCGGACAGGGGCTCGGATGGCTACACCTTC.

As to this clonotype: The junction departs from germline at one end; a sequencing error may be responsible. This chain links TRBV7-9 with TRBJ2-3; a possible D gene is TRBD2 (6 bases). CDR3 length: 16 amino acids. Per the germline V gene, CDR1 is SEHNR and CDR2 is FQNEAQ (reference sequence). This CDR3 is CASSFIWSSGTYTQYF. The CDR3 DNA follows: TGTGCCAGCAGCTTTATATGGAGTAGCGGCACATATACGCAGTATTTT.

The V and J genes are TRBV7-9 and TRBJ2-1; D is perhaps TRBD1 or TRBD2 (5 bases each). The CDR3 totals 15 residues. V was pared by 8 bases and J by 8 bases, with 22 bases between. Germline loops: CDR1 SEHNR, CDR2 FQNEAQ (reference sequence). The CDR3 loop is CASPSFGAIWDEQFF. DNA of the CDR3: TGTGCCAGCCCCAGCTTCGGGGCGATCTGGGATGAGCAGTTCTTC.

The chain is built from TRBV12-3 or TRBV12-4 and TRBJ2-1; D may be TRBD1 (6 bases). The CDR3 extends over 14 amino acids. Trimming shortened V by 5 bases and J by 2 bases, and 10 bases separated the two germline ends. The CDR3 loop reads CASSHRDTYNEQFF. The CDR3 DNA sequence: TGTGCCAGCAGTCACCGGGACACCTACAATGAGCAGTTCTTC.

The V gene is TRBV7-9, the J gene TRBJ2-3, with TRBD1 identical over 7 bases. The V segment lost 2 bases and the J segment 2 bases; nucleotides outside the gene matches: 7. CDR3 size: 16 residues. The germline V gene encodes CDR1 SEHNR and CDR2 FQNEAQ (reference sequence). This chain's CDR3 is CASSLWRDRDTDTQYF. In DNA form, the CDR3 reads TGTGCCAGCAGCTTATGGCGAGACAGGGACACAGATACGCAGTATTTT.